This passage covers 32 T cell receptor beta chains from one sample sequenced in a study of T-cell memory formation after mild COVID-19. TCRdb re-derived calls from the 5' RACE reads in MiXCR, one entry per CDR3 protein. This table has hundreds of thousands of distinct CDR3 sequences, about 15% appearing once. Material for sequencing was PBMCs or a T cell subset sorted from them (not recorded which). The receptors come from a young man who had mild COVID-19 (a few samples of this study predate the infection). Cell type and time point are not known.

This clonotype has just a few counts. This chain links TRBV28 with TRBJ2-1, with D possibly matching TRBD1 (6 bases). The ends were cut back, 11 bases at V and 4 bases at J, with 21 bases in the middle. The CDR3 sequence is 15 residues long. In germline, CDR1 is MDHEN, CDR2 SYDVKM. CDR3 residues: CAGGTTGHGYNEQFF. The DNA of the CDR3 is TGTGCCGGGGGCACCACAGGCCATGGGTACAATGAGCAGTTCTTC.

This clonotype came up a few times. The gene calls are TRBV4-3 and TRBJ2-2; possible D gene TRBD2, 6 bases. This CDR3 comprises 13 residues. The germline V gene encodes CDR1 LGHNA and CDR2 YSLEER. Trimming took 9 bases from V and 6 from J, leaving 14 bases between them. The CDR3 protein is CASRGGWAGELFF. CDR3 coding DNA: TGCGCCAGTCGGGGAGGTTGGGCCGGGGAGCTGTTTTTT.

This chain links TRBV18 with TRBJ1-2; TRBD1 matches at 7 bases. Germline V lookup: CDR1 KGHSH, CDR2 LQKENI. Unmatched junction bases numbered 5, after V lost 6 bases and J lost 1 base. The CDR3 runs to 14 residues. CDR3 DNA: TGTGCCAGCTCCCGGGACAGCTTTAACTATGGCTACACCTTC. Translating it yields CASSRDSFNYGYTF.

The table lists this clonotype with many counts. The chain employs TRBV5-1 and TRBJ2-2; TRBD1 agrees at 8 bases. Germline CDR1 is SGHRS and CDR2 is YFSETQ. Unmatched junction bases numbered 5, after V lost 0 bases and J lost 7 bases. This CDR3 has 15 amino acids. The CDR3 coding sequence is TGCGCCAGCAGCTTGGGACAGGGGAATCTCGGGGAGCTGTTTTTT. Translated: CASSLGQGNLGELFF.

The chain has TRBV20-1 and TRBJ1-5, with a possible D match to TRBD1 (6 bases). Deletions cut 5 bases from V and 1 base from J, with 12 bases between. The CDR3 is 14 amino acids. Germline CDR1 reads DFQATT; CDR2 reads SNEGSKA (reference sequence). CDR3 sequence reads: CSAPGQYSNQPQHF. In DNA form, the CDR3 reads TGCAGTGCTCCTGGACAGTACAGCAATCAGCCCCAGCATTTT.

In its sample, this clonotype was seen a few times. The chain couples TRBV5-4 to TRBJ2-2, with D unclear. The CDR3 runs 16 residues. Germline CDR1 is SGHNT and CDR2 is YYREEE (reference sequence). Trimming took 3 bases from V and 0 from J, leaving 12 bases between them. In DNA, the CDR3 is TGTGCCAGCAGCTCCGGACGGCTAGCGAACACCGGGGAGCTGTTTTTT. It specifies CASSSGRLANTGELFF.

This chain links TRBV7-2 with TRBJ1-2; possibly TRBD1 for D (5 bases). Trimming stripped 1 base from V and 6 bases from J, with 12 bases between. The CDR3 has 14 residues. Per the germline V gene, CDR1 is SGHTA and CDR2 is FQGNSA. CDR3 in amino acids: CASSLGQGYNGYTF. The CDR3 region has the DNA TGTGCCAGCAGCTTAGGGCAGGGTTATAATGGCTACACCTTC.

This clonotype came up many times. The J gene is TRBJ2-1, the V gene TRBV4-3; the match to TRBD1 covers 9 bases. J lost 9 bases, V lost 0 bases, and 9 bases had no gene match. CDR3 length: 16 amino acids. The germline gives CDR1 LGHNA, CDR2 YSLEER. The CDR3 DNA reads as TGCGCCAGCAGCCAAGATCCAGGACAGGGGTGGTTTGAGCAGTTCTTC. Amino acids: CASSQDPGQGWFEQFF.

This clonotype was seen a few times. The chain combines TRBV12-3 or TRBV12-4 with TRBJ1-1, with D perhaps TRBD1 (5 bases). This CDR3 has 12 amino acids. V lost 7 bases to trimming and J lost 4 bases, with 10 bases between them. CDR3 DNA sequence: TGTGCCAGCATCCTCGGGGGCACTGAAGCTTTCTTT. It yields the protein CASILGGTEAFF.

The chain recombines TRBV3-1 with TRBJ2-7, with 9 positions matching TRBD1. This CDR3 has 14 amino acids. Germline V lookup: CDR1 LGHDT, CDR2 YNNKEL (reference sequence). The V and J ends lost 4 bases and 3 bases, in that order; junction bases with no gene match: 4. CDR3 in amino acids: CASSPGQGHYEQYV. CDR3 in DNA: TGTGCCAGCAGCCCTGGACAGGGGCACTACGAGCAGTACGTC.

The chain joins TRBV5-6 to TRBJ1-1; unclear D gene. Trimming shortened V by 3 bases and J by 9 bases, and 15 bases separated the two germline ends. Looked up from germline, CDR1 is SGHDT and CDR2 is YYEEEE. This CDR3 is built from 13 residues. The CDR3, as DNA: TGTGCCAGCAGCTCGTGGGGAGGAACAAAAGCTTTCTTT. Translated: CASSSWGGTKAFF.

This clonotype was counted many times. The chain has TRBV15 and TRBJ2-3; no clear D. Trimming took 2 bases from V and 4 from J, leaving 10 bases between them. From germline, CDR1 is LNHNV and CDR2 YYDKDF (reference sequence). The CDR3 totals 14 residues. This chain's CDR3 is CATSRSPTADTQYF. CDR3 sequence (DNA): TGTGCCACCAGCAGATCCCCGACCGCAGATACGCAGTATTTT.

The chain joins TRBV19 to TRBJ1-2; tentative D call: TRBD1 (6 bases). Trimming stripped 6 bases from V and 5 bases from J, with 13 bases between. Germline V gene data show CDR1 as LNHDA and CDR2 as SQIVND (reference sequence). The CDR3 extends over 13 amino acids. The CDR3 DNA sequence: TGTGCCAGTAGCACGGGGGCTCGGTATGGCTACACCTTC. This gives the protein CASSTGARYGYTF. Full variable domain (remainder filled in from reference TRBV19 and TRBJ1-2): DGGITQSPKYLFRKEGQNVTLSCEQNLNHDAMYWYRQDPGQGLRLIYYSQIVNDFQKGDIAEGYSVSREKKESFPLTVTSAQKNPTAFYLCASSTGARYGYTFGSGTRLTVV.

This clonotype appeared many times. The chain has TRBV5-1 and TRBJ2-1; 7 nucleotides match TRBD1. Germline CDR1 and CDR2: SGHRS and YFSETQ. The CDR3 loop spans 14 amino acids. V shed 4 bases, J shed 3 bases, and the junction held 4 bases outside the gene matches. CDR3 coding DNA: TGCGCCAGCAGCCCGGGACAGAACTACAATGAGCAGTTCTTC. As protein: CASSPGQNYNEQFF.

The rearrangement links TRBV6-5 to TRBJ2-2, with 7 bases identical to TRBD1. The CDR3 loop spans 16 amino acids. CDR1 is MNHEY and CDR2 is SVGAGI in the germline V gene. The V and J ends lost 7 bases and 4 bases, in that order; junction bases with no gene match: 12. This CDR3 reads CASTEGYRGSTGELFF. Here the CDR3 DNA reads TGTGCCAGCACCGAGGGGTACAGGGGTTCCACCGGGGAGCTGTTTTTT.

The sample holds a few counts of this clonotype. The CDR3 sequence: CASIRRLSGNTIYF. CDR3 in DNA: TGTGCCAGCATCCGCAGGCTCAGTGGAAACACCATATATTTT. This chain connects TRBV2 to TRBJ1-3; D unclear. From germline, CDR1 is SNHLY and CDR2 FYNNEI. The CDR3 sequence is 14 residues long. V gave up 7 bases and J gave up 3 bases, with 13 bases separating them.

The rearrangement uses TRBV4-1 and TRBJ1-6; D unresolved. This CDR3 is built from 14 residues. Germline V CDR1 and CDR2: MGHRA, YSYEKL. V was trimmed by 4 bases and J by 10 bases, leaving 14 bases between them. Here the CDR3 DNA reads TGCGCCAGCAGCCTCGGCTATACGGGGTCACCCCTCCACTTT. Residues: CASSLGYTGSPLHF.

A few counts support this clonotype. The chain employs TRBV5-1 and TRBJ2-7, with D unclear. This CDR3 region has 14 residues. Germline V lookup: CDR1 SGHRS, CDR2 YFSETQ. Trimming removed 0 bases from V and 0 bases from J, with 7 bases in between. The CDR3 DNA reads TGCGCCAGCAGCTTGGCACAAGACTCCTACGAGCAGTACTTC. This codes for CASSLAQDSYEQYF.

The table lists this clonotype with a few counts. The chain combines TRBV4-1 with TRBJ1-1, with 9 nucleotides matching TRBD1. Germline V gene sequence: CDR1 MGHRA, CDR2 YSYEKL. After removal of 3 bases from V and 4 bases from J, the junction contained 21 bases not matched to a gene. The CDR3 spans 20 residues. CDR3 nucleotides: TGCGCCAGCAGCCAGCTTCCTTTAATAGACAGGGGGGTCTCCGGCACTGAAGCTTTCTTT. Translating it yields CASSQLPLIDRGVSGTEAFF.

This clonotype was counted a few times. The gene calls are TRBV4-3 and TRBJ1-6, with 7 bases fitting TRBD1. Germline V gives CDR1 LGHNA, CDR2 YSLEER. Trimming cost V 4 bases and J 11 bases; bases outside gene matches: 17. The length of the CDR3 is 17 residues. In DNA form, the CDR3 reads TGCGCCAGCAGCCTTAGACCCGGCGGGACAGAAAATACACCCCTCCACTTT. Amino acid sequence: CASSLRPGGTENTPLHF.

This clonotype showed up just a few times. This chain connects TRBV28 to TRBJ1-1; 7 bases are shared with TRBD1. The CDR3 runs 14 residues. The ends lost 3 bases at V and 4 bases at J; junction bases unmatched: 5. Germline assignment: CDR1 MDHEN and CDR2 SYDVKM. CDR3 residues: CASSFNQGVTEAFF. CDR3 nucleotides: TGTGCCAGCAGTTTTAATCAGGGGGTCACTGAAGCTTTCTTT.

V is TRBV20-1 and J is TRBJ2-5; TRBD2 matches at 8 bases. Germline V gene sequence: CDR1 DFQATT, CDR2 SNEGSKA (reference sequence). CDR3 length equals 15 residues. The J segment lost 5 bases and the V segment lost 2 bases, leaving 10 bases of the junction unmatched. The CDR3 nucleotides are TGCAGTGCTAGATTAAGCGGGGGTATGGTGGAGACCCAGTACTTC. Translated, it gives CSARLSGGMVETQYF.

This clonotype was counted ten times or more. The chain has TRBV28 and TRBJ2-3; no clear D. Deletions cut 4 bases from V and 4 bases from J, with 9 bases between. This CDR3 has 13 residues. The germline gives CDR1 MDHEN, CDR2 SYDVKM. The CDR3 nucleotides read TGTGCCAGCAGTTCCTCCCGACCAGATACGCAGTATTTT. Translated: CASSSSRPDTQYF.

This clonotype was picked up a small number of times. The gene calls are TRBV7-9 and TRBJ1-2; 10 nucleotides match TRBD1. The CDR3 covers 16 residues. The trim removed 5 bases at V and 3 bases at J, leaving 9 bases unmatched. Germline CDR1 and CDR2: SEHNR and FQNEAQ (reference sequence). CDR3 nucleotide sequence: TGTGCCAGCAGCCCGCGGGACAGGGGAAGAGACTATGGCTACACCTTC. It yields the protein CASSPRDRGRDYGYTF. The variable domain in full, with the rest retrieved from reference TRBV7-9 and TRBJ1-2, is DTGVSQNPRHKITKRGQNVTFRCDPISEHNRLYWYRQTLGQGPEFLTYFQNEAQLEKSRLLSDRFSAERPKGSFSTLEIQRTEQGDSAMYLCASSPRDRGRDYGYTFGSGTRLTVV.

This clonotype was counted between two and nine times. V gene TRBV9 combines with J gene TRBJ2-1; 7 bases are a match to TRBD2. Unmatched junction bases numbered 15, after V lost 4 bases and J lost 5 bases. This CDR3 region has 17 residues. Germline V gives CDR1 SGDLS, CDR2 YYNGEE. CDR3 coding DNA: TGTGCCAGCAGCCCCAGCGGGAACTCCCTCGGAAACAATGAGCAGTTCTTC. Translating it yields CASSPSGNSLGNNEQFF.

Here the CDR3 reads CASSYSSTIQPQHF. The CDR3 DNA is TGTGCCAGCAGTTACTCGTCCACTATACAGCCCCAGCATTTT. The rearrangement joins TRBV6-5 to TRBJ1-5, with D uncertain. The CDR3 has 14 residues. The V gene lost 0 bases and the J gene lost 7 bases, with 10 bases spanning the gap. CDR1 and CDR2 (germline): MNHEY, SVGAGI.

The chain recombines TRBV7-2 with TRBJ2-3; 7 bases fit TRBD2. Germline V gene lookup returns CDR1 SGHTA and CDR2 FQGNSA. This CDR3 is 17 amino acids long. The V gene end was trimmed by 2 bases and the J gene end by 0 bases; junction bases not matched to a gene: 8. CDR3 in amino acids: CASSLLGGGTSTDTQYF. The CDR3 DNA reads as TGTGCCAGCAGCTTATTGGGCGGGGGTACTAGCACAGATACGCAGTATTTT.

This clonotype has a handful of counts. The chain joins TRBV5-5 to TRBJ2-1; TRBD1 agrees at 9 bases. CDR1 and CDR2 (germline): SGHKS, YYEKEE (reference sequence). Trimming at V came to 4 bases and at J to 6 bases, leaving 11 bases not matched to a gene. CDR3 length: 16 residues. The CDR3 loop reads CASSNPTGGASNEQFF. For the CDR3, the DNA is TGTGCCAGCAGCAATCCTACAGGGGGCGCGAGCAATGAGCAGTTCTTC.

The table lists this clonotype with a few counts. The CDR3 DNA reads as TGTGCCAGCAGCTTACTCCCCAGGGGGAATCAGCCCCAGCATTTT. As protein: CASSLLPRGNQPQHF. V is TRBV7-2 and J is TRBJ1-5; 7 bases map to TRBD1. The V gene's germline CDR1 is SGHTA and CDR2 FQGNSA. The V gene end was trimmed by 2 bases and the J gene end by 4 bases; junction bases not matched to a gene: 5. The CDR3 sequence is 15 residues long.

A few counts support this clonotype. V usage is TRBV28 and J usage is TRBJ1-2, with D unresolved. Trimming shortened V by 6 bases and J by 4 bases, and 9 bases separated the two germline ends. Germline V gives CDR1 MDHEN, CDR2 SYDVKM. This CDR3 is built from 12 residues. CDR3 in amino acids: CASSTKPYGYTF. The CDR3 DNA reads as TGTGCCAGCAGCACAAAGCCCTATGGCTACACCTTC.

The CDR3 reads CASRRAGTGNYGYTF. The DNA of the CDR3 is TGTGCCAGCAGACGAGCCGGGACAGGCAACTATGGCTACACCTTC. V and J are TRBV6-5 and TRBJ1-2; 8 bases line up with TRBD1. The length of the CDR3 is 15 residues. Per the germline V gene, CDR1 is MNHEY and CDR2 is SVGAGI. Trimming cost V 6 bases and J 2 bases; bases outside gene matches: 8.

This clonotype was recorded a few times. The chain links TRBV7-9 to TRBJ1-1; perhaps TRBD1 as D (6 bases). CDR3 length equals 14 residues. Trimming shortened V by 3 bases and J by 1 base, and 9 bases separated the two germline ends. CDR1 and CDR2 from the germline V gene are SEHNR and FQNEAQ (reference sequence). Written as DNA, the CDR3 is TGTGCCAGCAGCTTTGGGGGCGAGAACACTGAAGCTTTCTTT. It specifies CASSFGGENTEAFF.